The entry below describes one T cell receptor (beta chain). These data are taken from a study of blood T cell repertoires in COVID-19. The wider study: There were acute and convalescent COVID-19 samples, and they came from the United States, Italy and Spain.

With 5 bases removed from V and 7 bases from J, the gap between germline ends came to 11 bases. Per the germline V gene, CDR1 is KGHDR and CDR2 is SFDVKD. This CDR3 comprises 13 residues. Those enrolled in Seattle joined during active infection and were followed longitudinally afterward. Libraries were prepared by immunoSEQ multiplex PCR; TCRdb keeps only in-frame clonotypes and omits some of them. Altogether 250,000 to 350,000 clones are present, 70% to 90% being singletons, with the ten largest covering 6.3%. The sample comprised peripheral blood. The chain joins TRBV24-1 to TRBJ1-5; perhaps TRBD1 as D (6 bases). The source is a woman aged 50 to 65 with COVID-19, enrolled during active disease. CDR3 residues: CATSAPGGQPQHF. CDR3 sequence (DNA): TGTGCCACCAGTGCCCCGGGGGGCCAGCCCCAGCATTTT.